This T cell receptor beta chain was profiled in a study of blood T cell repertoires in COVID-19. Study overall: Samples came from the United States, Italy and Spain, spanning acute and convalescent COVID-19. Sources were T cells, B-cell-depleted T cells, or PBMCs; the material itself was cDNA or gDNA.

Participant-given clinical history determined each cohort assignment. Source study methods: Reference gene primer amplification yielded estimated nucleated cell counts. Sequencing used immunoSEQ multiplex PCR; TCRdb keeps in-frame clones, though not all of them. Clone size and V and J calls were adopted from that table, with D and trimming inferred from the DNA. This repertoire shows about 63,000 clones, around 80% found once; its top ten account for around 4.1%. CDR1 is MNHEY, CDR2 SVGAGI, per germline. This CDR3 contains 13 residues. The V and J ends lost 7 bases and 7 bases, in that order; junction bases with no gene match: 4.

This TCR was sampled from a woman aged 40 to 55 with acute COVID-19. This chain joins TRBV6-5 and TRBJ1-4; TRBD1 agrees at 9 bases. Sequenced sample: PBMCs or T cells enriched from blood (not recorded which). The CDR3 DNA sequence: TGTGCCAGCAACAGGGGGCTGGTTGAAAAACTGTTTTTT. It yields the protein CASNRGLVEKLFF.